The T cell receptor beta chain under discussion was sequenced for a study of cytomegalovirus exposure and HLA in healthy donors. General study results and limits: The authors later linked a missense DCLRE1C variant to TCR beta V- and J-gene trimming. Reports credit the classifier with highly specific, highly sensitive diagnosis of cytomegalovirus status. Common viral pathogens seemed, in a later analysis, to connect with several of the most significant clusters.

Primers for the PCR totalled 60 Vbeta and 13 Jbeta. Clones were read by immunoSEQ multiplex PCR, and TCRdb kept only the in-frame ones, dropping some. The data hold under 150,000 clones, with roughly 80% observed a single time. On this clone: Its target is not known.

The CDR3 runs 14 residues. V shed 7 bases, J shed 5 bases, and the junction held 4 bases outside the gene matches. Looked up from germline, CDR1 is SQVTM and CDR2 is ANQGSEA. The sequence was obtained from a woman aged 50 to 60 in good health and CMV-seronegative. The rearrangement links TRBV29-1 to TRBJ2-3, with 15 bases aligning to TRBD2. Material: PBMCs. CDR3 in DNA: TGCAGCGCCCGGACTAGCGGGGGGGGAGATACGCAGTATTTT. Protein product: CSARTSGGGDTQYF.